One and the same sample provided the 27 T cell receptor beta chains below, sequenced in a study of radiotherapy plus CTLA-4 blockade in lung cancer. Here immunoSEQ multiplex PCR was the method, and the copy in TCRdb shows in-frame clones only, minus some. The sample lists tens of thousands of clones, 70% to 80% occurring once. Here the sequenced sample was peripheral blood, taken from a patient treated with radiotherapy plus ipilimumab. Receptor source: a human donor with non-small cell lung cancer who had a complete response to radiotherapy plus ipilimumab.

This chain connects TRBV15 to TRBJ1-1; D perhaps matches TRBD1 (5 bases). With 4 bases removed from V and 6 bases from J, the gap between germline ends came to 15 bases. The length of the CDR3 is 14 residues. Germline loops: CDR1 LNHNV, CDR2 YYDKDF (reference sequence). This CDR3 reads CATSTGRGWSEAFF. The CDR3 nucleotides are TGTGCCACCAGCACTGGACGGGGCTGGTCTGAAGCTTTCTTT.

DNA of the CDR3: TGCGCCAGCAGTGAGGGGCCCGCCGGCCATGAGCAGTTCTTC. Its translation is CASSEGPAGHEQFF. This rearrangement joins TRBV10-1 to TRBJ2-1; the D is unclear. Per the germline V gene, CDR1 is WNHNN and CDR2 is SYGVQD (reference sequence). V dropped 2 bases and J dropped 8 bases, with 13 bases sitting between them. The CDR3 sequence is 14 residues long.

This rearrangement joins TRBV9 to TRBJ1-1, with TRBD1 matching 7 bases. The junction had 3 bases not matched to a gene; V was cut back by 4 bases and J by 3 bases. This CDR3 is built from 13 residues. Germline loops: CDR1 SGDLS, CDR2 YYNGEE. The CDR3 DNA sequence: TGTGCCAGCAGCCACGACAGGGACACTGAAGCTTTCTTT. It translates to CASSHDRDTEAFF.

The CDR3, as DNA: TGTGCCAGCAGTTCCAGGGTTCACAGGGTTTTCACAGATACGCAGTATTTT. As protein: CASSSRVHRVFTDTQYF. The gene calls are TRBV27 and TRBJ2-3, with D possibly matching TRBD1 (6 bases). V gave up 4 bases and J gave up 2 bases, with 19 bases separating them. Germline loops: CDR1 MNHEY, CDR2 SMNVEV (reference sequence). The CDR3 length is 17 residues.

V gene TRBV11-3 combines with J gene TRBJ1-1; D is perhaps TRBD1 (5 bases). Trimming took off 6 bases at V and 0 bases at J, with 8 bases between the two ends. The CDR3 contains 13 residues. Per germline, CDR1 SGHNT and CDR2 YENEEA. This CDR3 reads CASSPGLNTEAFF. In DNA form, the CDR3 reads TGTGCCAGCAGTCCAGGGTTGAACACTGAAGCTTTCTTT.

This rearrangement joins TRBV5-4 to TRBJ1-1, with D maybe TRBD1 (6 bases). Looked up from germline, CDR1 is SGHNT and CDR2 is YYREEE (reference sequence). Between the trimmed V and J ends, which lost 8 bases and 1 base, there was a span of 12 bases. This CDR3 has 13 amino acids. CDR3 in amino acids: CASTQGGNTEAFF. For the CDR3, the DNA is TGTGCCAGTACACAGGGAGGGAACACTGAAGCTTTCTTT.

The chain has TRBV5-3 and TRBJ1-1; D is unresolved. TRBV5-3 carries the ORF label, with uncertain function. The CDR3 consists of 17 residues. V lost 8 bases to trimming and J lost 3 bases, with 26 bases between them. The CDR3 spells CASSLGLGPRKYTEAFF. For the CDR3, the DNA is TGTGCCAGTTCGCTCGGGCTAGGGCCGAGAAAATACACTGAAGCTTTCTTT.

The chain employs TRBV6-5 and TRBJ2-5; D remains unclear. The germline V and J ends were trimmed by 4 bases and 5 bases, with 11 bases remaining between them. Germline V lookup: CDR1 MNHEY, CDR2 SVGAGI. The CDR3 has 13 amino acids. CDR3 coding DNA: TGTGCCAGCAGTTCCCTCCTAGGGGAGACCCAGTACTTC. Its translation: CASSSLLGETQYF.

This rearrangement joins TRBV5-1 to TRBJ1-5; D not resolved. With 4 bases removed from V and 1 base from J, the gap between germline ends came to 6 bases. The length of the CDR3 is 13 residues. Germline CDR1 is SGHRS and CDR2 is YFSETQ. In DNA, the CDR3 is TGCGCCAGCAGCCCGGACAGCAATCAGCCCCAGCATTTT. It yields the protein CASSPDSNQPQHF. Based on the CDR3 plus reference TRBV5-1 and TRBJ1-5, the full variable domain is KAGVTQTPRYLIKTRGQQVTLSCSPISGHRSVSWYQQTPGQGLQFLFEYFSETQRNKGNFPGRFSGRQFSNSRSEMNVSTLELGDSALYLCASSPDSNQPQHFGDGTRLSIL.

The chain links TRBV10-3 to TRBJ1-2; 11 bases are a match to TRBD1. V trimming: 1 base; J trimming: 7 bases; junction bases outside the gene matches: 11. Per germline, CDR1 ENHRY and CDR2 SYGVKD. The CDR3 is 17 residues long. In DNA form, the CDR3 reads TGTGCCATCAGTGAGTTTCCACCGGGACAGGGGGGTCGTGGCTACACCTTC. It codes for CAISEFPPGQGGRGYTF.

The chain carries TRBV30 and TRBJ1-5, with a possible D match to TRBD1 (5 bases). V dropped 1 base and J dropped 4 bases, with 11 bases sitting between them. From germline, CDR1 is GTSNPN and CDR2 SVGIG (reference sequence). The CDR3 runs 14 residues. The CDR3: CAWSGGGINQPQHF. Here the CDR3 DNA reads TGTGCCTGGAGTGGGGGCGGAATAAATCAGCCCCAGCATTTT.

V and J are TRBV11-2 and TRBJ2-1; possible D gene TRBD1, 6 bases. This CDR3 has 18 residues. The germline V gene encodes CDR1 SGHAT and CDR2 FQNNGV. The ends were cut back, 2 bases at V and 5 bases at J, with 22 bases in the middle. CDR3 residues: CASSLRLGASPQDNEQFF. CDR3 bases: TGTGCCAGCAGCTTAAGGTTGGGGGCCTCTCCTCAGGACAATGAGCAGTTCTTC.

The rearrangement links TRBV6-1 to TRBJ2-5; D ambiguous. This CDR3 comprises 15 residues. V gave up 3 bases and J gave up 0 bases, with 11 bases separating them. The germline gives CDR1 MNHNS, CDR2 SASEGT. The CDR3 region has the DNA TGTGCCAGCAGTGAGTTAGGCAGATACCAAGAGACCCAGTACTTC. Translation: CASSELGRYQETQYF.

V and J are TRBV18 and TRBJ2-3; D unclear. Germline V gene lookup returns CDR1 KGHSH and CDR2 LQKENI. The CDR3 covers 13 residues. V gave up 1 base and J gave up 2 bases, with 4 bases separating them. CDR3 nucleotide sequence: TGTGCCAGCTCACCACGGCTCACAGATACGCAGTATTTT. Amino acid sequence: CASSPRLTDTQYF.

This chain uses TRBV18 with TRBJ1-1; the D is unclear. CDR3 length equals 15 residues. Trimming removed 0 bases from V and 4 bases from J, with 12 bases in between. The V gene's germline CDR1 is KGHSH and CDR2 LQKENI. For the CDR3, the DNA is TGTGCCAGCTCACCACCGGAATGGGCGGGCACTGAAGCTTTCTTT. It specifies CASSPPEWAGTEAFF. Together with reference TRBV18 and TRBJ1-1, the CDR3 gives the full variable domain: NAGVMQNPRHLVRRRGQEARLRCSPMKGHSHVYWYRQLPEEGLKFMVYLQKENIIDESGMPKERFSAEFPKEGPSILRIQQVVRGDSAAYFCASSPPEWAGTEAFFGQGTRLTVV.

A single count supports this clone. The chain has TRBV6-1 and TRBJ1-2, with 9 bases matching TRBD1. Germline V gene sequence: CDR1 MNHNS, CDR2 SASEGT. CDR3 length: 14 amino acids. Trimming at V came to 5 bases and at J to 9 bases, leaving 10 bases not matched to a gene. CDR3 sequence: CASSLPRDRVSYTF. The CDR3 bases are TGTGCCAGCAGTCTCCCCCGGGACAGGGTTAGCTACACCTTC.

V and J are TRBV30 and TRBJ1-4; no reliable D call. V gave up 4 bases and J gave up 8 bases, with 17 bases separating them. The CDR3 runs 14 residues. The germline gives CDR1 GTSNPN, CDR2 SVGIG (reference sequence). CDR3 sequence reads: CAWKGSGILEKLFF. The DNA of the CDR3 is TGTGCCTGGAAAGGGAGTGGTATTTTGGAAAAACTGTTTTTT.

This clone was seen a single time. V is TRBV28 and J is TRBJ1-1; the D gene is possibly TRBD1 (6 bases). Trimming removed 6 bases at V and 0 bases at J, with 11 bases between. Germline values: CDR1 MDHEN, CDR2 SYDVKM. The CDR3 totals 14 residues. The CDR3 DNA is TGTGCCAGCAGCTCCACAGGGATGAACACTGAAGCTTTCTTT. Translating gives CASSSTGMNTEAFF.

CDR3 sequence: CASSPDSSGANVLTF. As DNA, the CDR3 is TGTGCCAGCAGTCCGGACAGCTCTGGGGCCAACGTCCTGACTTTC. The chain joins TRBV28 to TRBJ2-6, with D maybe TRBD1 (6 bases). The CDR3 is made up of 15 amino acids. Trimming removed 5 bases from V and 0 bases from J, with 8 bases in between. Germline assignment: CDR1 MDHEN and CDR2 SYDVKM.

The chain links TRBV7-9 to TRBJ2-1; D not resolved. CDR3 length: 14 amino acids. CDR1 is SEHNR and CDR2 is FQNEAQ in the germline V gene (reference sequence). Trimming pared 1 base from V and 11 bases from J, leaving 15 bases between. CDR3 coding DNA: TGTGCCAGCAGCTTAGAAGGTTTACAGACAAAGCAGTTCTTC. Translated, it gives CASSLEGLQTKQFF.

This clone occurred a few times. The CDR3 reads CASSFSGGATDTQYF. The CDR3 bases are TGTGCCAGCAGCTTTAGCGGGGGGGCTACAGATACGCAGTATTTT. The rearrangement joins TRBV9 to TRBJ2-3, with 11 nucleotides matching TRBD2. Germline lookup yields CDR1 SGDLS and CDR2 YYNGEE. The CDR3 has 15 amino acids. The J segment lost 3 bases and the V segment lost 4 bases, leaving 4 bases of the junction unmatched. The entire variable domain, with the rest obtained from reference TRBV9 and TRBJ2-3, is as follows: DSGVTQTPKHLITATGQRVTLRCSPRSGDLSVYWYQQSLDQGLQFLIQYYNGEERAKGNILERFSAQQFPDLHSELNLSSLELGDSALYFCASSFSGGATDTQYFGPGTRLTVL.

This clone was counted between two and nine times. The chain is built from TRBV5-1 and TRBJ2-3; TRBD2 matches at 10 bases. The germline CDR1 and CDR2 sequences are SGHRS and YFSETQ. Trimming took 6 bases from V and 3 from J; bases not matched to a gene: 7. The CDR3 is 15 residues long. DNA of the CDR3: TGCGCCAGCATCCAGGGGACTAGCGATACAGATACGCAGTATTTT. It encodes CASIQGTSDTDTQYF.

This chain connects TRBV20-1 to TRBJ1-2; D gene uncertain. The CDR3 loop spans 11 amino acids. Trimming cost V 1 base and J 4 bases, with 4 bases left between them. Germline V gives CDR1 DFQATT, CDR2 SNEGSKA (reference sequence). The chain's CDR3 is CSARAGYGYTF. CDR3 DNA: TGCAGTGCTAGAGCGGGCTATGGCTACACCTTC.

In this sample, this clone turned up a few times. The rearrangement joins TRBV12-2 to TRBJ1-3; the table assigns TRBD1, which was not confirmed against the DNA. TRBV12-2 is a recognized pseudogene. The CDR3 length is 18 residues. The CDR3, as DNA: TGTGCAAGTCGCTTAGACTACAGGGGGCGGAAGTCTGGAAACACCATATATTTT. It translates to CASRLDYRGRKSGNTIYF.

The chain joins TRBV7-2 to TRBJ1-5, with 9 bases aligning to TRBD1. Germline V gene sequence: CDR1 SGHTA, CDR2 FQGNSA. V shed 1 base and J 4 bases; nucleotides not matched to a gene: 2. The CDR3 covers 15 residues. CDR3 nucleotide sequence: TGTGCCAGCAGCTTAGTGACAGGGGGAAATCAGCCCCAGCATTTT. Amino acid sequence: CASSLVTGGNQPQHF. Full variable domain (rest looked up from reference TRBV7-2 and TRBJ1-5): GAGVSQSPSNKVTEKGKDVELRCDPISGHTALYWYRQSLGQGLEFLIYFQGNSAPDKSGLPSDRFSAERTGGSVSTLTIQRTQQEDSAVYLCASSLVTGGNQPQHFGDGTRLSIL.

This chain links TRBV7-9 with TRBJ2-2; D is ambiguous. The CDR3 has 14 residues. Trimming left V 3 bases short and J 7 bases short, with 12 bases between. Germline V gene sequence: CDR1 SEHNR, CDR2 FQNEAQ (reference sequence). DNA for the CDR3: TGTGCCAGCAGCTTCGGGCCGCCCGGCGGGGAGCTGTTTTTT. Encoded protein: CASSFGPPGGELFF.

The rearrangement uses TRBV19 and TRBJ1-1; TRBD1 matches 11 bases. The CDR3 totals 15 residues. From germline, CDR1 is LNHDA and CDR2 SQIVND (reference sequence). Trimming cost V 5 bases and J 5 bases; bases outside gene matches: 7. The CDR3 reads CASSLGQGALTEAFF. The CDR3 DNA is TGTGCCAGTAGTCTCGGACAGGGGGCTCTAACTGAAGCTTTCTTT.